One and the same sample provided the 13 T cell receptor beta chains below, sequenced in a study of blood T cell repertoires in COVID-19 (TCRdb year 2020). Library preparation used the immunoSEQ multiplex PCR assay. The clones in this table, taken by TCRdb from immuneACCESS, are in-frame only. Not every clone is retained; where verified, under half of the shortfall comes from an unresolved V gene, and the cause of the rest is unknown. The sample records 160,000 or so clones, around nine tenths of which are singletons. The ten largest account for roughly a sixth of the sample. Sequencing used peripheral blood. All receptors come from a man aged 55 to 69 with active or convalescent COVID-19.

The CDR3, as DNA: TGTGCCACCAGCAGAGTAGCGGGGGCCCTTAGCAATCAGCCCCAGCATTTT. Amino acids: CATSRVAGALSNQPQHF. V and J are TRBV15 and TRBJ1-5, with D possibly TRBD1 on 6 matching bases. Between the trimmed V and J ends, which lost 1 base and 0 bases, there was a span of 13 bases. The CDR3 contains 17 residues. Germline V lookup: CDR1 LNHNV, CDR2 YYDKDF (reference sequence).

The V and J genes are TRBV6-2 or TRBV6-3 and TRBJ1-5, with 8 bases aligning to TRBD1. Germline V gene data show CDR1 as MNHEY and CDR2 as SVGEGT. This CDR3 contains 17 residues. The ends lost 2 bases at V and 7 bases at J; junction bases unmatched: 13. In DNA, the CDR3 is TGTGCCAGCAGTTACCGTAGGACAGGGATCGGGGAACAGCCCCAGCATTTT. It encodes CASSYRRTGIGEQPQHF.

This CDR3 reads CASRGLFGGTSSYNEQFF. In DNA, the CDR3 is TGTGCCAGCAGGGGACTGTTCGGGGGGACAAGCTCCTACAATGAGCAGTTCTTC. V and J are TRBV7-2 and TRBJ2-1, with TRBD2 as a possible D gene (7 bases). V lost 6 bases and J lost 0, with 21 bases in between. Germline V gene data show CDR1 as SGHTA and CDR2 as FQGNSA. The CDR3 is made up of 18 amino acids. Together with reference TRBV7-2 and TRBJ2-1, the CDR3 gives the full variable domain: GAGVSQSPSNKVTEKGKDVELRCDPISGHTALYWYRQSLGQGLEFLIYFQGNSAPDKSGLPSDRFSAERTGGSVSTLTIQRTQQEDSAVYLCASRGLFGGTSSYNEQFFGPGTRLTVL.

The rearrangement uses TRBV19 and TRBJ1-1, with 7 positions matching TRBD1. Per the germline V gene, CDR1 is LNHDA and CDR2 is SQIVND (reference sequence). This CDR3 comprises 15 residues. The V gene end was trimmed by 6 bases and the J gene end by 4 bases; junction bases not matched to a gene: 11. CDR3 DNA sequence: TGTGCCAGTAGATATACCCAACAGGGGTCCACTGAAGCTTTCTTT. Protein sequence: CASRYTQQGSTEAFF. Full variable domain (remainder filled in from reference TRBV19 and TRBJ1-1): DGGITQSPKYLFRKEGQNVTLSCEQNLNHDAMYWYRQDPGQGLRLIYYSQIVNDFQKGDIAEGYSVSREKKESFPLTVTSAQKNPTAFYLCASRYTQQGSTEAFFGQGTRLTVV.

This clone has a single count. The chain couples TRBV5-1 to TRBJ1-6; tentatively, D is TRBD1 (5 bases). Germline loops: CDR1 SGHRS, CDR2 YFSETQ. V was trimmed by 0 bases and J by 7 bases, leaving 8 bases between them. The CDR3 sequence is 14 residues long. The CDR3, as DNA: TGCGCCAGCAGCTTGGAGGGGTTAAATTCACCCCTCCACTTT. This gives the protein CASSLEGLNSPLHF.

The chain carries TRBV20-1 and TRBJ2-1, with TRBD2 identical over 10 bases. The CDR3 spans 16 residues. J gave up 4 bases and V 3 bases, and 9 bases lay outside the gene matches. Germline lookup yields CDR1 DFQATT and CDR2 SNEGSKA (reference sequence). The DNA for the CDR3 is TGCAGTGCTAGTAAGGCTAGCGGGGGCCCTTACAATGAGCAGTTCTTC. It codes for CSASKASGGPYNEQFF.

The rearrangement joins TRBV11-3 to TRBJ2-3; TRBD2 agrees at 7 bases. The CDR3 spans 15 residues. Germline-derived CDR1 and CDR2 are SGHNT and YENEEA. V gave up 6 bases and J gave up 6 bases; unmatched junction bases: 12. The CDR3 coding sequence is TGTGCCAGCAGTGGGGGGGAGGCCCCAGGGGATACGCAGTATTTT. Residues: CASSGGEAPGDTQYF.

The chain recombines TRBV27 with TRBJ2-5; 9 bases agree with TRBD1. The germline gives CDR1 MNHEY, CDR2 SMNVEV (reference sequence). Unmatched junction bases numbered 21, after V lost 4 bases and J lost 9 bases. The length of the CDR3 is 18 residues. The CDR3 region is CASSSYQTTGTGSSAQYF. In nucleotides, the CDR3 is TGTGCCAGCAGTTCATATCAAACAACCGGGACAGGGTCCTCGGCCCAGTACTTC.

The gene calls are TRBV7-2 and TRBJ2-7, with 11 positions matching TRBD2. J was trimmed by 5 bases and V by 3 bases; bases with no gene match: 6. The CDR3 is 15 amino acids. Germline CDR1 and CDR2: SGHTA and FQGNSA. The chain's CDR3 is CASSFVASGGNEQYF. The CDR3, as DNA: TGTGCCAGCAGCTTTGTGGCTAGCGGGGGGAACGAGCAGTACTTC.

The chain has TRBV7-2 and TRBJ2-3, with no clear D. The V and J ends lost 3 bases and 3 bases respectively, with 7 bases between them. Germline CDR1 reads SGHTA; CDR2 reads FQGNSA. This CDR3 has 13 residues. The CDR3 loop is CASSFYVTDTQYF. As DNA, the CDR3 is TGTGCCAGCAGCTTCTACGTGACAGATACGCAGTATTTT.

This chain uses TRBV29-1 with TRBJ1-1; TRBD1 aligns across 7 bases. The CDR3 consists of 13 residues. V was clipped by 7 bases and J by 0 bases; unmatched bases: 5. Germline CDR1 and CDR2: SQVTM and ANQGSEA. CDR3 residues: CSARGQLNTEAFF. The CDR3 nucleotides read TGCAGCGCCAGGGGACAGTTGAACACTGAAGCTTTCTTT.

This clone was picked up one time. Other DNA variants within this sample encode the same CDR3. In nucleotides, the CDR3 is TGTGCCAGCTCCCGAGGACAGGGTGGAACTGAAGCTTTCTTT. Its translation is CASSRGQGGTEAFF. The genes are TRBV18 and TRBJ1-1, with TRBD1 identical over 8 bases. CDR1 is KGHSH and CDR2 is LQKENI in the germline V gene. This CDR3 contains 14 residues. With V trimmed by 6 bases and J by 5 bases, 8 bases remained unmatched.

The genes are TRBV18 and TRBJ2-7; perhaps TRBD2 as D (6 bases). CDR1 KGHSH and CDR2 LQKENI come from the germline V gene. V was pared by 3 bases and J by 7 bases, with 16 bases between. The CDR3 spans 14 residues. CDR3 bases: TGTGCCAGCTCACCCCCGCGGGGTACGGAGGAGCAGTACTTC. As protein: CASSPPRGTEEQYF.